This T cell receptor (beta chain) came from a study of cytomegalovirus exposure and HLA in healthy donors. The PCR used 60 Vbeta and 13 Jbeta primers. Sequencing used immunoSEQ multiplex PCR; TCRdb keeps in-frame clones, though not all of them. Found here are 60,000 to 70,000 clones, 75% to 85% of them singletons; the top ten hold 7.8%. The CDR3 spans 13 residues. J was trimmed by 3 bases and V by 7 bases; bases with no gene match: 6. CDR1 and CDR2 from the germline V gene are SGHAT and FQNNGV. Among the donors, all were healthy bone marrow donors. Sequenced material: PBMCs. The TCR sequence derives from a man aged 18 to 30 in good health and CMV-seropositive. The chain links TRBV11-2 to TRBJ2-7; 7 nucleotides agree with TRBD2. CDR3 DNA: TGTGCCAGCACCCGAGAGCGGGGCTACGAGCAGTACTTC. This encodes CASTRERGYEQYF.